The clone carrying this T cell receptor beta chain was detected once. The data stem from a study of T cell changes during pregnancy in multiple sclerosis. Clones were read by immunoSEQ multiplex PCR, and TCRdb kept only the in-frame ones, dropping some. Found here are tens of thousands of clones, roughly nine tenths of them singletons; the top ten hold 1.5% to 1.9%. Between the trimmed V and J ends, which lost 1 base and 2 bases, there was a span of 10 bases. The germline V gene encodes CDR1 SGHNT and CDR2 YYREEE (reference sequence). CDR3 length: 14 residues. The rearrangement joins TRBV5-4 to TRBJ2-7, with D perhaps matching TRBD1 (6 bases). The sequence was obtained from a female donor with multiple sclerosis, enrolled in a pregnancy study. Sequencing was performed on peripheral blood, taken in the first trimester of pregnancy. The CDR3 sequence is CASSLKGGAYEQYF. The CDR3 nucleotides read TGTGCCAGCAGCTTGAAAGGGGGTGCCTACGAGCAGTACTTC.